Listed below are T cell receptor beta chains from one sample, sequenced in a study of read filtering for tumor transcriptome and immune sequencing. TCRdb reprocessed the reads via MiXCR and lists one record per CDR3 protein. The data hold some 46,000 distinct CDR3 sequences, with 12% observed a single time. The material sequenced was a population of CD138-negative cells sorted from bone marrow. The receptors shown here come from a donor aged 40 or older with multiple myeloma. Each CDR3 is given with its conserved first and last residue.

j_gene | v_gene | CDR3aa
TRBJ1-1 | TRBV21-1 | CASSFRSRRTEAFF
TRBJ1-3 | TRBV20-1 | CSASGEAGNTIYF
TRBJ2-2 | TRBV18 | CASSPLGPGDFTGELFF
TRBJ1-6 | TRBV7-9 | CASSLDLGRPLHF
TRBJ2-7 | TRBV20-1 | CSARGNRGLEQYF
TRBJ2-1 | TRBV19 | CASSIDRAGSEQFF
TRBJ2-3 | TRBV2 | CASSETSSSPDTQYF
TRBJ2-2 | TRBV4-3 | CASSQEPVNTGELFF
TRBJ2-7 | TRBV28 | CASSFTSGIYEQYF
TRBJ2-3 | TRBV11-2 | CASSFQREPDTQYF
TRBJ2-3 | TRBV20-1 | CSASVAGGQTFTDTQYF